These 25 T cell receptor beta chains were sequenced from one sample in a study of breast tumors, draining lymph nodes, adjacent tissues. The lymph nodes were axillary draining lymph nodes from breast cancer patients. In TCRdb, the multiplex PCR reads were re-called with MiXCR into one record per CDR3 protein. This table holds some 97,000 distinct CDR3 sequences, roughly 20% found once. Sequencing input: axillary lymph node tissue. These receptor sequences come from a female donor with breast cancer. Some clones in this sample may be carry-over from other donors' samples.

As for this clonotype: This could be a read error, since a much larger clone is one nucleotide away. This chain connects TRBV19 to TRBJ2-7; possible D gene TRBD2, 6 bases. This CDR3 has 16 residues. Germline lookup yields CDR1 LNHDA and CDR2 SQIVND (reference sequence). The CDR3, as DNA: TGTGCCAGTAGTATTAGCTTCAGGGCGGGAACCTACGAGCAGCACTTC. Amino acids: CASSISFRAGTYEQHF.

The J gene is TRBJ2-7, the V gene TRBV2; TRBD1 might be the D (6 bases). The CDR3 is made up of 12 amino acids. The germline V gene encodes CDR1 SNHLY and CDR2 FYNNEI. The V and J ends lost 3 bases and 6 bases respectively, with 9 bases between them. The CDR3 DNA reads as TGTGCCAGCAGTGAGAGGGGGAGCGAGCAGTACTTC. Its protein product is CASSERGSEQYF.

V usage is TRBV29-1 and J usage is TRBJ2-2, with TRBD2 identical over 10 bases. The CDR3 length is 14 residues. In germline, CDR1 is SQVTM, CDR2 ANQGSEA. The trim removed 5 bases at V and 3 bases at J, leaving 3 bases unmatched. Here the CDR3 reads CSVSSGSHTGELFF. The CDR3 coding sequence is TGCAGCGTTTCTAGCGGGAGTCACACCGGGGAGCTGTTTTTT.

V and J are TRBV28 and TRBJ2-7; perhaps TRBD2 as D (6 bases). The ends were cut back, 5 bases at V and 2 bases at J, with 16 bases in the middle. The CDR3 loop spans 15 amino acids. Germline V CDR1 and CDR2: MDHEN, SYDVKM. CDR3: CASSLSGTGAYEQYF. In DNA, the CDR3 is TGTGCCAGCAGTCTCTCCGGGACGGGGGCCTACGAGCAGTACTTC.

This clonotype was counted at least ten times. This chain uses TRBV12-3 or TRBV12-4 with TRBJ2-5, with D possibly matching TRBD2 (6 bases). V was shortened by 3 bases and J by 5 bases, with 19 bases between the two germline ends. The CDR3 covers 16 residues. The CDR3 bases are TGTGCCAGCAGTTTCGGCGGGACGGTTTTTTCGGAGACCCAGTACTTC. As protein: CASSFGGTVFSETQYF.

This clonotype was observed many times. The rearrangement joins TRBV20-1 to TRBJ1-2; D not certain. Germline loops: CDR1 DFQATT, CDR2 SNEGSKA (reference sequence). V dropped 0 bases and J dropped 3 bases, with 11 bases sitting between them. There are 14 residues in the CDR3. The CDR3 coding sequence is TGCAGTGCTAGAGATTCGGGAAACTACTATGGCTACACCTTC. Protein: CSARDSGNYYGYTF.

This clonotype came up many times. The chain has TRBV5-1 and TRBJ2-7; no definite D call. This CDR3 has 13 amino acids. V was clipped by 2 bases and J by 0 bases, with 6 bases between them. CDR1 is SGHRS and CDR2 is YFSETQ in the germline V gene. CDR3 amino acids: CASSFSPSYEQYF. CDR3 DNA sequence: TGCGCCAGCAGCTTCAGTCCCTCCTACGAGCAGTACTTC.

This clonotype was picked up many times. This chain links TRBV11-2 with TRBJ1-6, with no clear D. The germline gives CDR1 SGHAT, CDR2 FQNNGV. V lost 5 bases and J lost 14, with 13 bases in between. The length of the CDR3 is 12 residues. CDR3: CASSPKGLALHF. The CDR3 nucleotides read TGTGCCAGCAGCCCTAAAGGTCTTGCCCTCCACTTT.

Ten or more counts support this clonotype. The gene calls are TRBV9 and TRBJ2-3; D may match TRBD1 or TRBD2 (5 bases each). Trimming cost V 0 bases and J 0 bases, with 14 bases left between them. CDR3 size: 17 residues. CDR1 and CDR2 from the germline V gene are SGDLS and YYNGEE. This CDR3 reads CASSVEGRRTSTDTQYF. CDR3 bases: TGTGCCAGCAGCGTAGAGGGACGGAGAACTAGCACAGATACGCAGTATTTT. The full variable domain, in which reference TRBV9 and TRBJ2-3 provide the parts outside the CDR3, is DSGVTQTPKHLITATGQRVTLRCSPRSGDLSVYWYQQSLDQGLQFLIQYYNGEERAKGNILERFSAQQFPDLHSELNLSSLELGDSALYFCASSVEGRRTSTDTQYFGPGTRLTVL.

There are many counts of this clonotype. This rearrangement joins TRBV9 to TRBJ2-3; the D gene is possibly TRBD2 (6 bases). V lost 0 bases and J lost 6, with 11 bases in between. The CDR3 is 14 amino acids. Per the germline V gene, CDR1 is SGDLS and CDR2 is YYNGEE. The CDR3 here is CASSVGGDGDTQYF. The CDR3 nucleotides read TGTGCCAGCAGCGTAGGCGGGGATGGGGATACGCAGTATTTT.

This clonotype occurred a few times. An end of the junction differs from the germline gene, which may be a read error. The rearrangement joins TRBV19 to TRBJ2-1; 12 nucleotides match TRBD2. CDR3 length: 15 amino acids. The germline CDR1 and CDR2 sequences are LNHDA and SQIVND (reference sequence). CDR3 in DNA: TGTGCCAGTAGGATAGCTAGCGGGAGGGCCAATGAGCAGTTCTTC. Protein: CASRIASGRANEQFF.

Comment on this clonotype: A read error may be the cause here, since a much bigger clone is one base away. The chain combines TRBV3-1 with TRBJ1-2; D is unclear. Germline CDR1 reads LGHDT; CDR2 reads YNNKEL (reference sequence). The CDR3 has 13 amino acids. CDR3 loop: CAGSPGLIGGYTF. The CDR3 DNA reads TGTGCCGGCAGCCCTGGCCTTATCGGAGGCTACACCTTC.

The sample holds a few counts of this clonotype. V and J are TRBV19 and TRBJ2-2, with D possibly matching TRBD1 (6 bases). The V gene lost 9 bases and the J gene lost 0 bases, with 14 bases spanning the gap. The CDR3 totals 15 residues. Per the germline V gene, CDR1 is LNHDA and CDR2 is SQIVND (reference sequence). The CDR3 DNA follows: TGTGCCAGCAGGGTGGGGGCCACGAACACCGGGGAGCTGTTTTTT. Translation gives CASRVGATNTGELFF.

In this sample, this clonotype turned up many times. The chain couples TRBV5-1 to TRBJ1-2; D not resolved. Germline CDR1 SGHRS, CDR2 YFSETQ. V was shortened by 2 bases and J by 4 bases, with 15 bases between the two germline ends. This CDR3 has 15 residues. The CDR3 loop is CASSFGGIGIYGYTF. The CDR3 nucleotides are TGCGCCAGCAGCTTCGGCGGGATCGGGATCTATGGCTACACCTTC. Based on the CDR3 plus reference TRBV5-1 and TRBJ1-2, the full variable domain is KAGVTQTPRYLIKTRGQQVTLSCSPISGHRSVSWYQQTPGQGLQFLFEYFSETQRNKGNFPGRFSGRQFSNSRSEMNVSTLELGDSALYLCASSFGGIGIYGYTFGSGTRLTVV.

This clonotype has at least ten counts. The chain couples TRBV6-1 to TRBJ1-2; possible D gene TRBD1, 6 bases. CDR1 MNHNS and CDR2 SASEGT come from the germline V gene. The CDR3 is 13 amino acids. Trimming took 1 base from V and 4 from J, leaving 7 bases between them. The CDR3 reads CASSEEGVYGYTF. CDR3 DNA: TGTGCCAGCAGTGAAGAGGGGGTCTATGGCTACACCTTC.

This clonotype was seen many times. The V call is TRBV11-2, the J call TRBJ2-7, with D perhaps matching TRBD2 (7 bases). The CDR3 is 17 residues long. V was cut by 5 bases and J by 0 bases, with 20 bases left in between. The germline V gene has CDR1 SGHAT and CDR2 FQNNGV. CDR3 residues: CASSKGSAGAFSYEQYF. The CDR3 bases are TGTGCCAGCAGCAAGGGGTCCGCGGGGGCCTTCTCCTACGAGCAGTACTTC.

The chain carries TRBV29-1 and TRBJ1-1; 9 bases are shared with TRBD1. The V gene end was trimmed by 7 bases and the J gene end by 4 bases; junction bases not matched to a gene: 7. From germline, CDR1 is SQVTM and CDR2 ANQGSEA. The CDR3 is made up of 13 amino acids. This CDR3 is CSADATGGTEAFF. CDR3 nucleotides: TGCAGCGCCGACGCGACAGGGGGCACTGAAGCTTTCTTT.

This clonotype appeared many times. The genes are TRBV6-1 and TRBJ1-5; TRBD1 is a possible D gene (5 bases). The CDR3 extends over 15 amino acids. Between the trimmed V and J ends, which lost 1 base and 2 bases, there was a span of 9 bases. Germline lookup yields CDR1 MNHNS and CDR2 SASEGT. CDR3 bases: TGTGCCAGCAGTGAAGGGCAGGGCGGCAATCAGCCCCAGCATTTT. Amino acids: CASSEGQGGNQPQHF.

Many counts were recorded for this clonotype. This rearrangement joins TRBV2 to TRBJ2-7; D remains ambiguous. Germline V gives CDR1 SNHLY, CDR2 FYNNEI. CDR3 size: 12 residues. The ends were cut back, 3 bases at V and 2 bases at J, with 5 bases in the middle. The CDR3 protein is CASSDSPYEQYF. CDR3 DNA sequence: TGTGCCAGCAGTGACAGTCCCTACGAGCAGTACTTC.

A remark on this clonotype: This may arise from a read error, as a much more abundant clone is one base away. This chain joins TRBV5-4 and TRBJ1-3; D gene unclear. Per the germline V gene, CDR1 is SGHNT and CDR2 is YYREEE (reference sequence). The CDR3 has 16 amino acids. Trimming took 3 bases from V and 4 from J, leaving 17 bases between them. CDR3 sequence (DNA): TGTGCCAGCAGCTATGGAGCGGGCGTGGGGGGAAACACCATATATTTT. Its protein product is CASSYGAGVGGNTIYF. Drawing the rest from reference TRBV5-4 and TRBJ1-3, the complete variable domain is ETGVTQSPTHLIKTRGQQVTLRCSSQSGHNTVSWYQQALGQGPQFIFQYYREEENGRGNFPPRFSGLQFPNYSSELNVNALELDDSALYLCASSYGAGVGGNTIYFGEGSWLTVV.

In regard to this clonotype: One base away lies a much larger clone, so this may be a sequencing read error. The chain employs TRBV7-3 and TRBJ2-2; D is unclear. Germline V gene lookup returns CDR1 SGHTA and CDR2 FQGTGA. The CDR3 has 15 amino acids. V was cut by 5 bases and J by 6 bases, with 16 bases left in between. The CDR3 loop is CASSPQRRVPGELFF. The CDR3 nucleotides read TGTGCCAGCAGCCCGCAGCGAAGAGTACCCGGGGAGCTGTTTTTT.

This clonotype was picked up a small number of times. This chain links TRBV5-1 with TRBJ2-2, with D perhaps matching TRBD1 (6 bases). V was trimmed by 4 bases and J by 0 bases, leaving 13 bases between them. This CDR3 is built from 16 residues. Germline V gene lookup returns CDR1 SGHRS and CDR2 YFSETQ. The CDR3 coding sequence is TGCGCCAGCAGCCTGGGGGCAGGGGCGAACACCGGGGAGCTGTTTTTT. It codes for CASSLGAGANTGELFF.

This clonotype was seen many times. This rearrangement joins TRBV5-5 to TRBJ2-5, with D possibly called TRBD1 or TRBD2 (7 bases each). The germline gives CDR1 SGHKS, CDR2 YYEKEE (reference sequence). V was shortened by 0 bases and J by 0 bases, with 18 bases between the two germline ends. This CDR3 region has 18 residues. The CDR3 spells CASSLAAGGGAYQETQYF. The CDR3 DNA reads TGTGCCAGCAGCTTGGCGGCAGGGGGGGGGGCGTACCAAGAGACCCAGTACTTC.

This clonotype was found many times. This chain links TRBV19 with TRBJ1-5; TRBD1 matches at 8 bases. The CDR3 covers 15 residues. The V segment lost 10 bases and the J segment 3 bases; nucleotides outside the gene matches: 11. Per the germline V gene, CDR1 is LNHDA and CDR2 is SQIVND (reference sequence). CDR3 bases: TGTGCCACCACGGTTCAGGGGGCGGTCAATCAGCCCCAGCATTTT. Its protein product is CATTVQGAVNQPQHF.

This clonotype was recorded many times. The chain is built from TRBV5-6 and TRBJ2-5; TRBD1 matches 7 bases. V lost 4 bases and J lost 5; bases outside the gene matches: 8. Germline CDR1 and CDR2: SGHDT and YYEEEE. The length of the CDR3 is 14 residues. This CDR3 is CASSMRQGTETQYF. The CDR3 bases are TGTGCCAGCAGCATGAGACAGGGCACGGAGACCCAGTACTTC.